This is a list of T cell receptor beta chains from one sample in a study of blood T cells in healthy people across ages. TCRdb passed the 5' RACE reads through MiXCR, listing each CDR3 protein once. The sample lists 1.2 million to 1.5 million distinct CDR3 sequences, roughly 60% occurring once. The sample consisted of blood. Receptors were obtained from a man aged 18 to 30 in good health. CDR3s include the opening cysteine and the closing phenylalanine or tryptophan. Each record gives: V gene, J gene, clone size, D gene, CDR3 DNA, CDR3 protein. A D gene is named only where the DNA matches it firmly. Expanded clones get a size class; other rows say once, few or many, or leave the size out.

TRBV12-5	TRBJ2-4	NA	TRBD2	TGTGCTAGTGGTTCCCCTAGGGAGGGGCAGTACTTC	CASGSPREGQYF
TRBV7-9	TRBJ2-6	NA	NA	TGTGCCAGCAGCTTAGACACGTGGAGCACTGGGGCCAACGTCCTGACTTTC	CASSLDTWSTGANVLTF
TRBV6-5	TRBJ2-5	NA	NA	TGTGCCAGCGGTTTGGCGGAGGAGACCCAGTACTTC	CASGLAEETQYF
TRBV12-3/TRBV12-4	TRBJ2-2	once	TRBD2	TGTGCCAGCAGTCTAGACCCTAGCGGGAGGTCAGGGGAGCTGTTTTTT	CASSLDPSGRSGELFF
TRBV6-2/TRBV6-3	TRBJ2-1	NA	NA	TGTGCCAGCAGTTACGGGGACACGGGCTCCTACAATGAGCAGTTCTTC	CASSYGDTGSYNEQFF
TRBV18	TRBJ2-5	NA	NA	TGTGCCAGCTCACCAGGGGCCATACAGTACTTC	CASSPGAIQYF
TRBV6-5	TRBJ2-1	NA	TRBD2	TGTGCCAGCAGTTACGGGACTAGCGGGAGCGACGAGCAGTTCTTC	CASSYGTSGSDEQFF
TRBV20-1	TRBJ2-1	NA	TRBD1	TGCAGTGCCAACCCTTACGGGACAGGGAGCGAGCAGTTCTTC	CSANPYGTGSEQFF
TRBV29-1	TRBJ2-5	NA	TRBD1	TGCAGCGTCTCACTCCGGACAGGACCTAGGGGGACCCAGTACTTC	CSVSLRTGPRGTQYF
TRBV29-1	TRBJ2-5	few	TRBD1	TGCAGCGTTGGTTACAGGGGTGGAGAGACCCAGTACTTC	CSVGYRGGETQYF
TRBV27	TRBJ2-6	NA	NA	TGTGCCAGCAGTTTATCAGGGCAGGCATCCCCTCTCTCTGGGGCCAACGTCCTGACTTTC	CASSLSGQASPLSGANVLTF
TRBV6-5	TRBJ2-7	NA	TRBD2	TGTGCCAGCAGCCGGGAGGGCAGGGCAGCCTACGAGCAGTACTTC	CASSREGRAAYEQYF
TRBV5-1	TRBJ1-2	NA	TRBD1	TGCGCCAGCAGGCCAGAGACAGGGGTCTATGGCTACACCTTC	CASRPETGVYGYTF
TRBV7-9	TRBJ2-5	NA	TRBD1	TGTGCCAGCAGCAGATTCGGACAGGGTCTGAGGGAGACCCAGTACTTC	CASSRFGQGLRETQYF
TRBV20-1	TRBJ1-4	NA	NA	TGCAGTGCTAGAGCCGGTGTTGGGGAAAAACTGTTTTTT	CSARAGVGEKLFF
TRBV29-1	TRBJ2-5	NA	NA	TGCAGCGTTGAAGATCGGTGGGGGGAGGAGCAGTACTTC	CSVEDRWGEEQYF
TRBV10-3	TRBJ2-3	NA	TRBD1	TGTGCCATCAGTTTCCGGGACAGGGGTTTGGCAGATACGCAGTATTTT	CAISFRDRGLADTQYF
TRBV7-9	TRBJ2-7	few	NA	TGTGCCAGCAGCGACAGGAAGGACAACTACGAGCAGTACTTC	CASSDRKDNYEQYF
TRBV20-1	TRBJ2-1	once	NA	TGCAGTTTTAGGGACCAAGCGTCCTACAATGAGCAGTTCTTC	CSFRDQASYNEQFF
TRBV12-3/TRBV12-4	TRBJ2-7	NA	NA	TGTGCCAGCAGTGATGGGGTCCTGTATTACGAGCAGTACTTC	CASSDGVLYYEQYF
TRBV7-2	TRBJ1-3	NA	NA	TGTGCCAGCAGCAAACCGGGACGGAGCTCTGGAAACACCATATATTTT	CASSKPGRSSGNTIYF
TRBV12-3/TRBV12-4	TRBJ1-1	few	NA	TGTGCCAGCAGGACGACATCGAACACTGAAGCTTTCTTT	CASRTTSNTEAFF
TRBV4-1	TRBJ2-7	NA	TRBD2	TGCGCCAGCAGCCAAGGCGGGAGATTGCCTAACGAGCAGTACTTC	CASSQGGRLPNEQYF
TRBV4-3	TRBJ2-1	NA	NA	TGCGCCAGCATCCAGGACCTAGAGCGCAATGAGCAGTTCTTC	CASIQDLERNEQFF
TRBV2	TRBJ1-2	NA	NA	TGTGCCAGCAGGAGGAGGACAGACTCTAACTATGGCTACACCTTC	CASRRRTDSNYGYTF
TRBV29-1	TRBJ2-5	NA	TRBD1	TGCAGCGTTGTTGACAGGGTTCGCGAGACCCAGTACTTC	CSVVDRVRETQYF
TRBV29-1	TRBJ1-1	NA	NA	TGCAGCGTTGACAGGGGAACTGGAGCTTTCTTT	CSVDRGTGAFF
TRBV10-3	TRBJ2-1	NA	TRBD1	TGTGCCATCACCGGGACAGCAAGCAATGAGCAGTTCTTC	CAITGTASNEQFF
TRBV7-2	TRBJ2-5	NA	NA	TGTGCCAGCAGCTTAGTTAGCGCCATTTTATTCCCGTACCAAGAGGCCCAGTACTTC	CASSLVSAILFPYQEAQYF
TRBV20-1	TRBJ2-5	NA	TRBD1	TGCAGTGCTCGGACAGGGAGGTGGGAGACCCAGTACTTC	CSARTGRWETQYF
TRBV20-1	TRBJ2-5	many	NA	TGCAGTGTTTGGGTGAGGGGTCAAGAGACCCAGTACTTC	CSVWVRGQETQYF
TRBV20-1	TRBJ2-5	NA	NA	TGCAGTGCTAGAGTTGGGCTCGGGGGTAGCCTACGTCAAGAGACCCAGTACTTC	CSARVGLGGSLRQETQYF
TRBV28	TRBJ2-7	NA	TRBD1	TGTGCCAGCAGCCACGACCGGGGACAGGGAGTCTACGAGCAGTACTTC	CASSHDRGQGVYEQYF
TRBV14	TRBJ1-1	NA	NA	TGTGCCAGCAGCCAAGGAGGGACGGTGAACACTGAAGCTTTCTTT	CASSQGGTVNTEAFF
TRBV4-3	TRBJ2-1	few	TRBD2	TGCGCCAGCAGCCAAGATCCCGGGACTAGACTCAATGAGCAGTTCTTC	CASSQDPGTRLNEQFF
TRBV29-1	TRBJ2-6	NA	NA	TGCAGCGCCACCTCGGTCTCTGGGGCCAACGTCCTGACTTTC	CSATSVSGANVLTF
TRBV11-2	TRBJ1-2	NA	NA	TGTGCCAGCAGCCAAAACAGGGAAGGGCATGGCTACACCTTC	CASSQNREGHGYTF
TRBV6-5	TRBJ1-1	once	NA	TGTGCCAGCAGATGGACACTTGGGAACACTGAAGCTTTCTTT	CASRWTLGNTEAFF
TRBV20-1	TRBJ2-1	NA	TRBD2	TGCAGTGCTAGTTTGGGACTAGGCGATAGTGAGCAGTTCTTC	CSASLGLGDSEQFF
TRBV14	TRBJ2-3	once	NA	TGTGCCAGCAGCCCACTGGGGTTTGGCACAGATACGCAGTATTTT	CASSPLGFGTDTQYF
TRBV20-1	TRBJ2-1	few	TRBD1	TGCAGTGCTTTAACCGGGACAGGGAATGAGCAGTTCTTC	CSALTGTGNEQFF
TRBV5-1	TRBJ2-5	few	NA	TGCGCCAGCAGCCTCTTCGGGGGCCAAGAGACCCAGTACTTC	CASSLFGGQETQYF
TRBV11-3	TRBJ1-1	NA	NA	TGTGCCAGCAGCCCAAATCACAGGGCCACTGAAGCTTTCTTT	CASSPNHRATEAFF
TRBV29-1	TRBJ1-2	few	NA	TGCAGCGTTGGTGAAGGGATCTATGGCTACACCTTC	CSVGEGIYGYTF
TRBV11-2	TRBJ2-7	NA	NA	TGTGCCAGCAGCCCCCCGTGGGTGGAGTACGAGCAGTACTTC	CASSPPWVEYEQYF
TRBV29-1	TRBJ2-5	NA	TRBD2	TGCAGCGTTGAGCGGGGGACCCAAGAGACCCAGTACTTC	CSVERGTQETQYF
TRBV7-9	TRBJ1-2	NA	TRBD1	TGTGCCAGCAGGCGTCGTAGGACAGGGAAAGATGGCTACACCTTC	CASRRRRTGKDGYTF
TRBV7-2	TRBJ2-6	few	NA	TGTGCCAGCAGCCCCGGGGCCGTTTTTGGGGCCAACGTCCTGACTTTC	CASSPGAVFGANVLTF
TRBV29-1	TRBJ2-3	few	NA	TGCAGCGTTGTGTACAGGGTCTCCACAGATACGCAGTATTTT	CSVVYRVSTDTQYF
TRBV6-6	TRBJ2-7	once	NA	TGTGCCAGCAGTTACTCACGCCTTGGGTGGGAGCAGTACTTC	CASSYSRLGWEQYF